A single T cell receptor (beta chain) is shown here with its context. What it binds is unknown. The stimulus was lysate of CMV-infected fibroblasts, roughly 10 ug/mL. Sorted nonresponding memory CD4+ T cells were CD40L-negative, CD69-negative, CD45RO-high. Suppressive ART was started during chronic HIV-1 infection in these adults. Undetectable plasma HIV-1 RNA below 50 copies/mL lasted at least 4 years. Germline trimming cut 4 bases from V and 6 bases from J; bases unmatched to any gene: 5. Germline assignment: CDR1 SNHLY and CDR2 FYNNEI. This CDR3 contains 16 residues. The sample originates from a study of persistence of HIV-infected CD4 T cells. Study background: Isolated cells were CMV- and HIV-1 Gag-responding CD4+ T cells. The study's findings and limits: CMV- and Gag-responding cells had lower TCRbeta richness than CD3/CD28-responding cells.

This was the immunoSEQ version 4 assay in survey mode. The assay was immunoSEQ multiplex PCR, and TCRdb's table has in-frame clones only and misses some. Of 25,000 to 30,000 clones in the sample, around 80% were seen once. The sequencing here drew on CD4+ T cells sorted from PBMCs after roughly 18-hour stimulation, taken from a patient who received antiretroviral therapy. The sequence was collected from an adult man with HIV who was CMV-seropositive. V and J are TRBV2 and TRBJ2-3, with 15 bases that match TRBD2. The CDR3 coding sequence is TGTGCCAGCAGTGCGGGACTAGCGGGGGGTGATGATACGCAGTATTTT. This codes for CASSAGLAGGDDTQYF.